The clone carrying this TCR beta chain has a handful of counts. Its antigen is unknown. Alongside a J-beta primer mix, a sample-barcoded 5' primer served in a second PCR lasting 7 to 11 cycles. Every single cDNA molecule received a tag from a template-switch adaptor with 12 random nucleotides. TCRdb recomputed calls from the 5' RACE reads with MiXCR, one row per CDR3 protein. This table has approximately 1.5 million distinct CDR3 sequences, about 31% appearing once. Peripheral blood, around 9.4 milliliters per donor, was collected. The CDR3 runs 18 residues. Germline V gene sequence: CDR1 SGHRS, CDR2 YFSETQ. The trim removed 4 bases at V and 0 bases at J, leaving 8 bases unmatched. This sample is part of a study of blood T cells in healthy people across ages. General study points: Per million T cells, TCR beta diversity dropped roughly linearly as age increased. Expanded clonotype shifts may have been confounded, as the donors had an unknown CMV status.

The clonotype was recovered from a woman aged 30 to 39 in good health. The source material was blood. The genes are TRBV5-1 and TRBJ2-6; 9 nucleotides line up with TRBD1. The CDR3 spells CASSPGTGSHSGANVLTF. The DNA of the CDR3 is TGCGCCAGCAGCCCCGGGACAGGGAGTCACTCTGGGGCCAACGTCCTGACTTTC.